This T cell receptor beta chain was sequenced during a study of blood T cell repertoires in COVID-19. TCRdb's copy holds only in-frame clones and misses some; the assay was immunoSEQ multiplex PCR. The table includes 60,000 to 70,000 clones, approximately 88% detected once. This clone was picked up one time. CDR3 length: 13 amino acids. Germline V CDR1 and CDR2: MNHEY, SVGAGI. Trimming left V 4 bases short and J 9 bases short, with 15 bases between. This sequence joins TRBV6-5 and TRBJ1-2; no firm D call. What was sequenced was peripheral blood. The clonotype originates from a woman aged 55-70 years with acute or convalescent COVID-19. The CDR3 DNA follows: TGTGCCAGCAGTTCGATCGGGGAGTCGCGCTACACCTTC. Its protein product is CASSSIGESRYTF.